This T cell receptor beta chain was captured in a study of blood T cell repertoires in COVID-19. Authors' methods: Cell counts per sample came from amplifying reference gene primers. Produced via immunoSEQ multiplex PCR; TCRdb's table is partial and in-frame only. The DNA gave D and trimming, while V, J and clone size come from that table. The data show 150,000 to 200,000 clones, with around four fifths seen just once and approximately 15% held by the top ten. Seattle participants joined during active infection and were tracked over time. V gave up 5 bases and J gave up 10 bases, with 11 bases separating them. Germline loops: CDR1 MNHEY, CDR2 SVGEGT. The CDR3 is made up of 12 amino acids.

The material sequenced was peripheral blood. The receptor comes from a woman in her 70s with COVID-19, enrolled during active disease. J is TRBJ1-4 and V is TRBV6-2 or TRBV6-3; the D is unclear. The CDR3 DNA is TGTGCCAGCAGTCACGGGATCGGAAAACTGTTTTTT. This sequence encodes CASSHGIGKLFF.